A single TCR beta chain is shown here with its context. In the original analysis: Reference gene primer amplification yielded estimated nucleated cell counts. Assay: immunoSEQ multiplex PCR; the TCRdb copy retains only in-frame clones and omits some. V, J and clone size are those of that table, while D and trimming were read from the DNA. This table holds about 150,000 clones, around 84% found once. This entry comes from a study of blood T cell repertoires in COVID-19. Study summary: T cells, B-cell-depleted T cells, or PBMCs supplied cDNA or gDNA.

CDR1 SEHNR and CDR2 FQNEAQ come from the germline V gene (reference sequence). The V end lost 5 bases, the J end lost 2 bases, and 5 bases lay between the germline ends. The CDR3 runs 12 residues. The TCR comes from a man aged 50 to 59 with active or convalescent COVID-19. The sequencing sample was made of peripheral blood. This rearrangement joins TRBV7-9 to TRBJ2-3; D unresolved. This CDR3 is CASSHNTDTQYF. DNA for the CDR3: TGTGCCAGCAGCCACAACACAGATACGCAGTATTTT.